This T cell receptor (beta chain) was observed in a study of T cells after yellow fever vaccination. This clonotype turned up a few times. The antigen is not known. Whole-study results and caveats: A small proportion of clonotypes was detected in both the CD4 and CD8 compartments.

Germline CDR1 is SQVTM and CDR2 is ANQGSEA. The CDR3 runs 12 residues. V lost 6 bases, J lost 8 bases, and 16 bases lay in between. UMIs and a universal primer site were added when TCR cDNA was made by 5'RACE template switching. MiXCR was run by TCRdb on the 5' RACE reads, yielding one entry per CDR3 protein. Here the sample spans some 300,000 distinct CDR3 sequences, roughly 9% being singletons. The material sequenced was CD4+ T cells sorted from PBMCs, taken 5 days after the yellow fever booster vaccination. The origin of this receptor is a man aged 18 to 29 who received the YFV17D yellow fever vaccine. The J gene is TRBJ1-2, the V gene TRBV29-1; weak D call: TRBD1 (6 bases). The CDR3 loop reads CSVGGYPDGYTF. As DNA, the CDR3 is TGCAGCGTGGGGGGCTACCCAGACGGCTACACCTTC.